This TCR beta chain was sequenced in a study of neoadjuvant nivolumab and ipilimumab in lung cancer. TCRdb keeps only in-frame clones here, not all; method: immunoSEQ multiplex PCR. The data contain 15,000 to 20,000 clones, 79% of them singletons. CDR3 length: 15 residues. After removal of 5 bases from V and 4 bases from J, the junction contained 7 bases not matched to a gene. Germline V lookup: CDR1 SGHTA, CDR2 FQGNSA. This clone has more than one count but fewer than ten. The sample in question was tumor tissue, obtained after neoadjuvant nivolumab, alone or with ipilimumab, at or shortly before surgery. The clonotype comes from an adult with non-small cell lung cancer. The gene calls are TRBV7-2 and TRBJ1-5, with 8 nucleotides matching TRBD1. The CDR3 protein is CASSATGVGNQPQHF. Written as DNA, the CDR3 is TGTGCCAGCAGCGCGACAGGGGTAGGAAATCAGCCCCAGCATTTT.